The present entry profiles one T cell receptor (beta chain) with its context. Its antigen is unknown. The final CDR3 position lacks the conserved phenylalanine or tryptophan, pointing to a likely read error. The data stem from a study of tumor-infiltrating lymphocytes in primary liver carcinoma. Overall study: The patients, men and women alike, were aged 30 to 69 years. Whole-study findings and limits: Between tumor regions, pairs overlapped more than tumor-adjacent and tumor-blood pairs did.

A constant-region primer primed TCR beta cDNA synthesis from roughly 500 ng of total RNA. Library construction for TCR beta comprised three nested multiplex PCR rounds performed with slightly modified ARM-PCR. Investigators reported that the first two PCR rounds, at roughly 10 cycles each, used TRBV1-TRBV30 forward primers with a C-beta reverse primer. MiXCR was run by TCRdb on the multiplex PCR reads, yielding one entry per CDR3 protein. Counted here are 20,000 to 30,000 distinct CDR3 sequences, 78% occurring once; the ten biggest clones make up approximately 45%. From around 18-30 mg of unsorted bulk tissue, DNA and RNA were co-extracted together. Every one of the tumor samples had a viable tumor cell content above 75%. The germline V gene encodes CDR1 SGHKS and CDR2 YYEKEE (reference sequence). The CDR3 covers 16 residues.

The TCR sequence derives from a man aged 35-49 years with primary liver carcinoma and hepatitis B virus infection. This chain links TRBV5-5 with TRBJ2-3; TRBD2 agrees at 11 bases. The sequenced sample was liver tumor tissue from sampling region 3. Regarding subset: tumor region T3, left-lateral pole. The CDR3 loop reads CASRYGYSGRAETQYL. The CDR3 DNA is TGTGCCAGCCGATATGGCTATAGCGGGAGGGCAGAAACGCAGTATTTA.